This TCR beta chain appears in the sequencing data of a study of vaccination effects on CD4 cells after COVID-19. Produced via immunoSEQ multiplex PCR; TCRdb's table is partial and in-frame only. This sample carries tens of thousands of clones, around 74% of them seen once, and the ten largest clones take 15% to 20%. The V end lost 0 bases, the J end lost 4 bases, and 18 bases lay between the germline ends. CDR1 is MGHRA, CDR2 YSYEKL, per germline. The CDR3 length is 17 residues. Sequencing followed a ViraFEST assay step that expanded antigen-specific CD4+ T cells with viral peptide pools. Isolation of CD4+ T cells took place after ten to eleven days of culture. Having tested negative for nucleocapsid antibodies, the vaccine recipients showed no prior SARS-CoV-2 infection. This clone has a handful of counts. Its antigen is still unknown.

The rearrangement joins TRBV4-1 to TRBJ1-2, with a tentative D call TRBD1 (6 bases). The receptor's source is a human donor who received a COVID-19 vaccine. The sample was CD4+ T cells from PBMCs cultured with HCoV-NL63 spike peptides, taken before COVID-19 vaccination. The CDR3 spells CASSQDDSLQGLYGYTF. As DNA, the CDR3 is TGCGCCAGCAGCCAAGATGACAGCCTCCAGGGGCTCTATGGCTACACCTTC.